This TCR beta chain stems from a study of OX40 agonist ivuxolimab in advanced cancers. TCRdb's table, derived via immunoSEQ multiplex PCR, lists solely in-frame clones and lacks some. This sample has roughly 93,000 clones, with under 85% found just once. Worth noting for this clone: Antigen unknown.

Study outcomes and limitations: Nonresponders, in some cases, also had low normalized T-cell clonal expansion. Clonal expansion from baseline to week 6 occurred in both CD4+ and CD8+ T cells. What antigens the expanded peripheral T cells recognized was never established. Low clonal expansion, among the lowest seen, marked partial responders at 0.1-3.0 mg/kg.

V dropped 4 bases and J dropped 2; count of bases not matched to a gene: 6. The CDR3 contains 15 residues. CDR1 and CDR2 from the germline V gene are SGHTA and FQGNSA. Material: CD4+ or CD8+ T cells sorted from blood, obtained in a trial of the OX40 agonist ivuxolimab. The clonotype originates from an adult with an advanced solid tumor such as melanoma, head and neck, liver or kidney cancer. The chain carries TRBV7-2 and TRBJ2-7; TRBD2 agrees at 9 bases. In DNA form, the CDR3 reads TGTGCCAGCAGCTCCCAGCGGGGGGCGGCCTACGAGCAGTACTTC. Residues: CASSSQRGAAYEQYF.